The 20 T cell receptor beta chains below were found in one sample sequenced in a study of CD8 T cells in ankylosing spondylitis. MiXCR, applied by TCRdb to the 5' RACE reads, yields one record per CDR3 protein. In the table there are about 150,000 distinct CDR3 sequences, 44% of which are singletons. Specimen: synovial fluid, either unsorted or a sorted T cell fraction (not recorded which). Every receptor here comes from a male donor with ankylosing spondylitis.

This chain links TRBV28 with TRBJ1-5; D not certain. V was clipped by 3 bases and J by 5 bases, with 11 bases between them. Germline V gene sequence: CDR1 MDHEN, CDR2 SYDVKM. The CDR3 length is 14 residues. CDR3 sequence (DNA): TGTGCCAGCAGTTTGTTCTGGGAGGATCAGCCCCAGCATTTT. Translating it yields CASSLFWEDQPQHF.

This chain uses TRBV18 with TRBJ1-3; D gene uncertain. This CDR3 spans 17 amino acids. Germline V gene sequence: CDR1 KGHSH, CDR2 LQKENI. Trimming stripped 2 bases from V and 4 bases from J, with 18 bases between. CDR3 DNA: TGTGCCAGCTCACCATGGATACAGAACTTTGGCGGAAACACCATATATTTT. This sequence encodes CASSPWIQNFGGNTIYF.

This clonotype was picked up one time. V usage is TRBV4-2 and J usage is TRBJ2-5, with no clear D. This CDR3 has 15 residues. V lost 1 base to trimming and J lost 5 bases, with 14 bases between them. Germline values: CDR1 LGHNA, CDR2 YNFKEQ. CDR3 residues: CASSQVYSHGETQYF. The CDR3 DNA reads TGTGCCAGCAGCCAAGTATACTCCCACGGGGAGACCCAGTACTTC.

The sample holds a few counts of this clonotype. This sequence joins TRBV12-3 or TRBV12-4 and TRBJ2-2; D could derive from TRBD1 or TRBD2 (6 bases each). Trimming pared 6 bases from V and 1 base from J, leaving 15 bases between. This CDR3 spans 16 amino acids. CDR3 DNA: TGTGCCAGCAGGCTGAGGGGGGCGCAGAACACCGGGGAGCTGTTTTTT. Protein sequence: CASRLRGAQNTGELFF.

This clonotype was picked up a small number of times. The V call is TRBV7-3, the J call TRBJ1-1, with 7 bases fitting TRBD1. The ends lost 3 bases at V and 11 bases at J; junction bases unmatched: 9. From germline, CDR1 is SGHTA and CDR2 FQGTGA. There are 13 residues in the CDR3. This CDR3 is CASSLEGGARAFF. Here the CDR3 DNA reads TGTGCCAGCAGCTTGGAAGGGGGCGCGAGGGCTTTCTTT.

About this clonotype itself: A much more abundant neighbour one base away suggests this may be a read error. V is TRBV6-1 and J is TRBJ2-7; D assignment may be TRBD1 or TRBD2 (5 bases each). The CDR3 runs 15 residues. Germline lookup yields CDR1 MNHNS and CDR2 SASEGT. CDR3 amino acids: CASSEDPGSSYERYF. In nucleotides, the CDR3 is TGTGCCAGCAGTGAAGATCCAGGGAGCTCCTACGAGCGGTACTTC.

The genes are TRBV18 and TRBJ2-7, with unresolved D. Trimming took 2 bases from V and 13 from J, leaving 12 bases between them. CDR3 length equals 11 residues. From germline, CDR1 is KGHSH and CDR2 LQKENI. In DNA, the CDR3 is TGTGCCAGCTCACCAAAATTTGCGCAATACTTC. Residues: CASSPKFAQYF.

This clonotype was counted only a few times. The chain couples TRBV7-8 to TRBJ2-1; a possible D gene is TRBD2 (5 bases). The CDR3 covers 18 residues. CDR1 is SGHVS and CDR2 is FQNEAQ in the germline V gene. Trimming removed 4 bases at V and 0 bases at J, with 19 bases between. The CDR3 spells CASSSVPGLDSSYNEQFF. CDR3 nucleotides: TGTGCCAGCAGCTCCGTTCCAGGACTGGATAGCTCCTACAATGAGCAGTTCTTC.

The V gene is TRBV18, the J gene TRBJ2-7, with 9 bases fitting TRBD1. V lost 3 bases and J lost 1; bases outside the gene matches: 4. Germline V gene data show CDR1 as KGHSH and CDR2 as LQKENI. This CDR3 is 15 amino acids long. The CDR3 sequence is CASSPSGQGSYEQYF. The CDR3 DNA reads TGTGCCAGCTCACCTTCGGGACAGGGATCCTACGAGCAGTACTTC.

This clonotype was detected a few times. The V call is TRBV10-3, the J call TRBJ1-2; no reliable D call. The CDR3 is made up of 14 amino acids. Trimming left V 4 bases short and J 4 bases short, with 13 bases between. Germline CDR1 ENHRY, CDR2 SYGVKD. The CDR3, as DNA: TGTGCCATCAGTGCAGGTCGACTGAGCTATGGCTACACCTTC. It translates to CAISAGRLSYGYTF.

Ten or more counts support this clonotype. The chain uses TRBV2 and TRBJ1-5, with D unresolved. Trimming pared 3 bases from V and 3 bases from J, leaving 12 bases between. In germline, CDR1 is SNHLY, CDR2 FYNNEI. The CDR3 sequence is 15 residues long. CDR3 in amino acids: CASSEVVMSNQPQHF. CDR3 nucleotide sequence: TGTGCCAGCAGTGAGGTGGTAATGTCCAATCAGCCCCAGCATTTT. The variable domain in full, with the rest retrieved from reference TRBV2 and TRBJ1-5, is EPEVTQTPSHQVTQMGQEVILRCVPISNHLYFYWYRQILGQKVEFLVSFYNNEISEKSEIFDDQFSVERPDGSNFTLKIRSTKLEDSAMYFCASSEVVMSNQPQHFGDGTRLSIL.

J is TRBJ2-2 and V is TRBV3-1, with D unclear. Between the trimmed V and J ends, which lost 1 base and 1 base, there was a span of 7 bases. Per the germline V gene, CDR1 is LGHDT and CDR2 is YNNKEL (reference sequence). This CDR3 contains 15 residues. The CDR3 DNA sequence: TGTGCCAGCAGCCAAGTATACAAGAACACCGGGGAGCTGTTTTTT. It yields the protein CASSQVYKNTGELFF.

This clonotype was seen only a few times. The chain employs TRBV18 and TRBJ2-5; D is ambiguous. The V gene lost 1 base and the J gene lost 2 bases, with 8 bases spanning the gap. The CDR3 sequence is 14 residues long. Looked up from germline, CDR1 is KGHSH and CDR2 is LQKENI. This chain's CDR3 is CASSPRVFQETQYF. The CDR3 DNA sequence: TGTGCCAGCTCACCACGGGTCTTTCAAGAGACCCAGTACTTC. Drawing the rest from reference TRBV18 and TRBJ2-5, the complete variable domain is NAGVMQNPRHLVRRRGQEARLRCSPMKGHSHVYWYRQLPEEGLKFMVYLQKENIIDESGMPKERFSAEFPKEGPSILRIQQVVRGDSAAYFCASSPRVFQETQYFGPGTRLLVL.

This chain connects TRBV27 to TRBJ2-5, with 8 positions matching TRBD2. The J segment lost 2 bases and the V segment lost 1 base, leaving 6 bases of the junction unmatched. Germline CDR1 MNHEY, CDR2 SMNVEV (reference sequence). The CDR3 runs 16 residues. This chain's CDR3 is CASSLYPSGSQETQYF. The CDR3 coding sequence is TGTGCCAGCAGTTTATATCCTAGCGGGTCTCAAGAGACCCAGTACTTC.

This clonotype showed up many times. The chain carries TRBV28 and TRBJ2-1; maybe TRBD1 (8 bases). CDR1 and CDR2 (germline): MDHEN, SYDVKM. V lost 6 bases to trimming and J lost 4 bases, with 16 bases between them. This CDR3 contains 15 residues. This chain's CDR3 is CASRPTGEGYNEQFF. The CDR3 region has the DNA TGTGCCAGCAGACCGACAGGGGAGGGGTACAATGAGCAGTTCTTC.

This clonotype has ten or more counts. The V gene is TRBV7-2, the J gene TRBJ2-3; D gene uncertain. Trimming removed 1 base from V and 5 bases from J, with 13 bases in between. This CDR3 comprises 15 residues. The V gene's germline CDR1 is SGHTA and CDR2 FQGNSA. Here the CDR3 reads CASSLDPTSEDTQYF. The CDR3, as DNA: TGTGCCAGCAGCTTAGACCCAACCTCCGAAGATACGCAGTATTTT.

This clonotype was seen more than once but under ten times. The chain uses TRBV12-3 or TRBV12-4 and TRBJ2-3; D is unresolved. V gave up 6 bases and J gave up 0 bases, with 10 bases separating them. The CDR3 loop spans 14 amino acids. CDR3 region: CASSFPDSTDTQYF. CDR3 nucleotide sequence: TGTGCCAGCAGCTTCCCGGATAGCACAGATACGCAGTATTTT.

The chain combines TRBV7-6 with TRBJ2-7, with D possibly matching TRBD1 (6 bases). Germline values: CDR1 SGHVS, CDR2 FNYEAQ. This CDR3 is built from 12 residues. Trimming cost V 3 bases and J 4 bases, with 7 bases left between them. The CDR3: CASSFRGYEQYF. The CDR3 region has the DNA TGTGCCAGCAGCTTCAGGGGTTACGAGCAGTACTTC.

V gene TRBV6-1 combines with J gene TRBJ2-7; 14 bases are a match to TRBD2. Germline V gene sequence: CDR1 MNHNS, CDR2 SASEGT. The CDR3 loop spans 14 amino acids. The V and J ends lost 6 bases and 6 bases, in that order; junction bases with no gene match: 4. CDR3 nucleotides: TGTGCCAGCAGGGGGACTAGCGGGAGTTTCGAGCAGTACTTC. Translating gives CASRGTSGSFEQYF.

The DNA of the CDR3 is TGTGCCAGGGGCTTCGGGGCCCTCGGACAGGGTATTGACGAGCAGTACTTC. Translation: CARGFGALGQGIDEQYF. The J gene is TRBJ2-7, the V gene TRBV5-3; 8 nucleotides line up with TRBD1. TRBV5-3 is an ORF, with its function uncertain. J was trimmed by 5 bases and V by 8 bases; bases with no gene match: 21. The CDR3 runs to 17 residues.